A selection of T cell receptor beta chains follows, all from one sample in a study of blood T cell repertoires in COVID-19. Sequencing was performed with immunoSEQ multiplex PCR; in TCRdb, only in-frame clones are kept and a portion is missing. This table has roughly 250,000 clones, approximately 90% appearing once. The sequenced sample consisted of peripheral blood. These receptors were collected from a woman aged 35 to 49 who had recovered from COVID-19. Both conserved end residues are part of each CDR3. D genes are given only for firm matches. Expanded clones get a size class; other rows say once, few or many, or leave the size out.

v_call,cdr3_length,d_call,j_call,clone_size,cdr3_aa,cdr3_nt
TRBV27,14,-,TRBJ2-3,-,CASSSLGAGDTQYF,TGTGCCAGCAGTTCATTGGGGGCCGGGGATACGCAGTATTTT
TRBV27,12,-,TRBJ1-2,-,CASRTVNYGYTF,TGTGCCAGCCGGACAGTAAACTATGGCTACACCTTC
TRBV6-5,16,-,TRBJ2-7,once,CASSYSIGAPTREQYF,TGTGCCAGCAGTTACTCGATAGGGGCCCCAACGAGGGAGCAGTACTTC
TRBV18,16,-,TRBJ1-2,-,CASSDNPGRENYGYTF,TGTGCCAGCTCAGACAATCCGGGACGGGAGAACTATGGCTACACCTTC
TRBV25-1,14,-,TRBJ1-3,-,CASRTSGVGNTIYF,TGTGCCAGCAGAACCTCGGGGGTTGGAAACACCATATATTTT
TRBV19,15,TRBD1,TRBJ2-7,-,CASSIGDRGTYEQYF,TGTGCCAGTAGTATAGGGGACAGGGGGACTTACGAGCAGTACTTC
TRBV5-6,19,-,TRBJ2-5,-,CASSPTRSPLTPYQETQYF,TGTGCCAGCAGCCCGACTCGGAGCCCTTTAACGCCGTACCAAGAGACCCAGTACTTC
TRBV9,16,TRBD2,TRBJ2-1,-,CASSVAERGSYNEQFF,TGTGCCAGCAGCGTAGCGGAGCGGGGCTCCTACAATGAGCAGTTCTTC
TRBV4-3,15,-,TRBJ1-2,-,CASSQEVQGSYGYTF,TGCGCCAGCAGCCAAGAGGTCCAGGGAAGCTATGGCTACACCTTC
TRBV6-5,15,TRBD2,TRBJ2-1,few,CASSPLSGRYNEQFF,TGTGCCAGCAGTCCCCTCAGCGGGAGGTACAATGAGCAGTTCTTC
TRBV7-2,14,TRBD1,TRBJ2-7,-,CASSSAPGGYEQYF,TGTGCCAGCAGCTCCGCCCCAGGGGGCTACGAGCAGTACTTC
TRBV10-3,12,-,TRBJ2-7,-,CAISERGYEQYF,TGTGCCATCAGTGAGCGGGGCTACGAGCAGTACTTC
TRBV5-1,16,TRBD2,TRBJ2-7,-,CASSRTSGFSSYEQYF,TGCGCCAGCAGCCGGACTAGCGGGTTTAGCTCCTACGAGCAGTACTTC
TRBV7-2,15,-,TRBJ2-5,-,CASSLGQSWGETQYF,TGTGCCAGCAGCTTGGGGCAGTCTTGGGGAGAGACCCAGTACTTC
TRBV28,16,TRBD1,TRBJ2-5,-,CASNFGGQGAGGTQYF,TGTGCCAGCAATTTCGGGGGACAGGGGGCCGGGGGGACCCAGTACTTC
TRBV2,12,-,TRBJ2-7,-,CASRDSLTQQYF,TGTGCCAGCAGAGACTCCCTCACGCAGCAGTACTTC
TRBV18,14,TRBD1,TRBJ1-4,-,CASSPGTGNEKLFF,TGTGCCAGCTCACCCGGGACAGGGAATGAAAAACTGTTTTTT
TRBV7-2,15,TRBD1,TRBJ1-3,-,CASRSGQGPGNTIYF,TGTGCCAGCAGGTCGGGACAGGGGCCTGGAAACACCATATATTTT
TRBV19,18,TRBD2,TRBJ2-3,-,CASSIVLLAGASYHTQYF,TGTGCCAGTAGTATAGTATTACTAGCGGGAGCATCGTATCATACGCAGTATTTT
TRBV6-2/TRBV6-3,14,-,TRBJ2-7,-,CASSYREESHEQYF,TGTGCCAGCAGTTACAGGGAGGAATCTCACGAGCAGTACTTC
TRBV5-6,16,-,TRBJ2-1,-,CASSLTAEHLSNEQFF,TGTGCCAGCAGCTTGACAGCGGAGCACCTGTCCAATGAGCAGTTCTTC
TRBV18,17,TRBD1,TRBJ1-2,-,CASSPKGRTGLEYGYTF,TGTGCCAGCTCACCAAAGGGTCGGACAGGGTTGGAATATGGCTACACCTTC
TRBV27,15,-,TRBJ1-6,once,CASRSGSSYNSPLHF,TGTGCCAGCAGGTCGGGGAGCTCCTATAATTCACCCCTCCACTTT
TRBV19,17,TRBD2,TRBJ2-3,-,CASSTGGAASGTDTQYF,TGTGCCAGTAGTACCGGGGGTGCGGCTAGCGGGACAGATACGCAGTATTTT
TRBV27,15,TRBD1,TRBJ1-2,-,CASSPWTGGPYGYTF,TGTGCCAGCAGTCCATGGACAGGGGGCCCATATGGCTACACCTTC
TRBV9,13,-,TRBJ2-5,-,CASSVGGAETQYF,TGTGCCAGCAGCGTAGGGGGAGCGGAGACCCAGTACTTC
TRBV7-9,16,-,TRBJ2-2,once,CASSPPPAVVLGELFF,TGTGCCAGCAGCCCCCCCCCGGCGGTTGTCCTCGGGGAGCTGTTTTTT
TRBV5-4,17,-,TRBJ2-7,-,CASSLGRDRGRGYEQYF,TGTGCCAGCAGCTTGGGGCGGGATAGGGGGCGCGGGTACGAGCAGTACTTC
TRBV5-6,15,TRBD1,TRBJ1-2,-,CASSFYTGGIYGYTF,TGTGCCAGCAGCTTTTATACAGGGGGGATCTATGGCTACACCTTC
TRBV14,14,-,TRBJ1-5,few,CASSQSGRGQPQHF,TGTGCCAGCAGCCAGTCGGGGCGGGGTCAGCCCCAGCATTTT
TRBV5-1,16,TRBD1,TRBJ1-2,-,CASSHGQGSTNYGYTF,TGCGCCAGCAGCCACGGACAGGGGTCGACTAACTATGGCTACACCTTC
TRBV5-3,14,-,TRBJ2-5,-,CARSLEGDQETQYF,TGTGCCAGAAGCTTGGAGGGGGATCAAGAGACCCAGTACTTC
TRBV5-1,13,-,TRBJ1-2,once,CASSPQGTYGYTF,TGCGCCAGCAGCCCACAGGGCACCTATGGCTACACCTTC
TRBV5-1,14,-,TRBJ2-3,-,CASSQGSGTDTQYF,TGCGCCAGCAGTCAAGGGAGCGGGACAGATACGCAGTATTTT
TRBV24-1,13,TRBD2,TRBJ2-7,-,CATSPGGVSEQYF,TGTGCCACCAGCCCGGGAGGGGTGAGCGAGCAGTACTTC
TRBV28,13,-,TRBJ2-1,-,CASGLTSYNEQFF,TGTGCCAGCGGGCTAACCTCCTACAATGAGCAGTTCTTC
TRBV6-5,14,-,TRBJ2-7,-,CAAQLTASSYEQYF,TGTGCCGCCCAGTTGACAGCTAGCTCCTACGAGCAGTACTTC
TRBV9,15,TRBD1,TRBJ2-5,-,CASSVWTGEGETQYF,TGTGCCAGCAGCGTGTGGACAGGGGAGGGAGAGACCCAGTACTTC
TRBV7-3,15,TRBD2,TRBJ2-7,-,CASSPGTSGGYEQYF,TGTGCCAGCAGCCCAGGGACTAGCGGGGGCTACGAGCAGTACTTC
TRBV27,13,TRBD1,TRBJ1-5,-,CASRDRGFQPQHF,TGTGCCAGCAGGGACAGGGGATTTCAGCCCCAGCATTTT
TRBV12-3/TRBV12-4,13,TRBD1,TRBJ1-5,-,CASSTGVGQPQHF,TGTGCCAGCAGTACAGGGGTTGGTCAGCCCCAGCATTTT
TRBV3-1/TRBV3-2,12,TRBD2,TRBJ2-7,few,CASSGTRREQYF,TGTGCCAGCAGCGGGACTAGGCGGGAGCAGTACTTC
TRBV19,13,-,TRBJ1-2,-,CASSPGTNYGYTF,TGTGCCAGTAGTCCAGGGACTAACTATGGCTACACCTTC
TRBV7-3,16,-,TRBJ2-3,-,CASSLGTGRIRDTQYF,TGTGCCAGCAGCTTAGGAACCGGGAGAATCAGGGATACGCAGTATTTT
TRBV11-2,16,TRBD2,TRBJ2-7,-,CASSARLAVKTYEQYF,TGTGCCAGCAGCGCCCGACTAGCGGTAAAAACCTACGAGCAGTACTTC
TRBV4-1,16,TRBD2,TRBJ2-7,-,CASSQPGLAGDYEQYF,TGCGCCAGCAGCCAGCCAGGACTAGCGGGAGACTACGAGCAGTACTTC